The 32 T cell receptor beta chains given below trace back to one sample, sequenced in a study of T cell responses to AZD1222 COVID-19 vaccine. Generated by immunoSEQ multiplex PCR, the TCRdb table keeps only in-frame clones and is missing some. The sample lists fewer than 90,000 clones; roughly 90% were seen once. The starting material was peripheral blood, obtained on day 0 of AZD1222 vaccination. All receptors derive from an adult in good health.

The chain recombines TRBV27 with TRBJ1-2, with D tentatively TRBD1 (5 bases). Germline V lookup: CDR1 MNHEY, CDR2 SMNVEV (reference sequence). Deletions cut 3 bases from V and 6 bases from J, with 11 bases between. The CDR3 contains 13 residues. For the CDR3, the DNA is TGTGCCAGCAGTTTTTGGGGGGGAGATGGCTACACCTTC. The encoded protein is CASSFWGGDGYTF.

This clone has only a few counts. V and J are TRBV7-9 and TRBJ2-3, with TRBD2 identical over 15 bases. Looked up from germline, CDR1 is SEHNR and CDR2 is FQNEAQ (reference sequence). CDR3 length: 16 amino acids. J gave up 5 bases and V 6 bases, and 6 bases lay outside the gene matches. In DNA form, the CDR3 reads TGTGCCAGCAGTTATGGGACTAGCGGGGGGTTAGATACGCAGTATTTT. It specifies CASSYGTSGGLDTQYF.

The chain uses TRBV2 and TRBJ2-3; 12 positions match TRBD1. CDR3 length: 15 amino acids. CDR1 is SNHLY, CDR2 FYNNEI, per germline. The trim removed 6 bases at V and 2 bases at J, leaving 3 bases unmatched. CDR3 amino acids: CASRGQGANTDTQYF. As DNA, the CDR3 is TGTGCCAGCAGGGGACAGGGGGCGAACACAGATACGCAGTATTTT.

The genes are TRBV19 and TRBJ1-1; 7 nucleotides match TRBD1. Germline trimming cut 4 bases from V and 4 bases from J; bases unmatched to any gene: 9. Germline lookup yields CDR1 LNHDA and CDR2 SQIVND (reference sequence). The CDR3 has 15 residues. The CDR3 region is CASSTRGTGVTEAFF. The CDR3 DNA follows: TGTGCCAGTAGTACACGAGGAACAGGGGTCACTGAAGCTTTCTTT. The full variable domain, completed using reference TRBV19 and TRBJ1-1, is DGGITQSPKYLFRKEGQNVTLSCEQNLNHDAMYWYRQDPGQGLRLIYYSQIVNDFQKGDIAEGYSVSREKKESFPLTVTSAQKNPTAFYLCASSTRGTGVTEAFFGQGTRLTVV.

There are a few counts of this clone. The CDR3 DNA follows: TGTGCCAGCAGCCAAGTGCCAGCGTACGAGCAGTACTTC. This gives the protein CASSQVPAYEQYF. The V gene is TRBV3-1 (or the pseudogene TRBV3-2), the J gene TRBJ2-7; D not certain. The CDR3 runs 13 residues. Germline V gene sequence: CDR1 LGHDT, CDR2 YNNKEL (reference sequence). The V and J ends lost 1 base and 4 bases respectively, with 8 bases between them.

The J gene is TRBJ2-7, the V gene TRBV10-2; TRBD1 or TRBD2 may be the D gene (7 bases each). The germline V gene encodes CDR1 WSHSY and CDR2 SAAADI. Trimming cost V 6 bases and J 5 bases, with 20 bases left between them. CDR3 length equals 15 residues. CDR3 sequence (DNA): TGCGCCAGCAGGGAAACAGGGGAGGGAGAAGACGAGCAGTACGTC. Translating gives CASRETGEGEDEQYV.

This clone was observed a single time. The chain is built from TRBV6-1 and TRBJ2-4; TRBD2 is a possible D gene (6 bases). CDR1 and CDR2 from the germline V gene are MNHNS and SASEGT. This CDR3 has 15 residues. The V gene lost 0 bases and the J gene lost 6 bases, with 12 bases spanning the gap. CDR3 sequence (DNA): TGTGCCAGCAGTGAAGCGGGTTGGAGGGGAAACATTCAGTACTTC. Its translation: CASSEAGWRGNIQYF.

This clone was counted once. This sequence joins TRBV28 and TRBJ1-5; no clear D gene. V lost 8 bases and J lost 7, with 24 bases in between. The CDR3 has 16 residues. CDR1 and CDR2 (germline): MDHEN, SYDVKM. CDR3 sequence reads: CASASPAGGLEQPQHF. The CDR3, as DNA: TGTGCCAGCGCCTCCCCGGCGGGTGGGCTTGAGCAGCCCCAGCATTTT.

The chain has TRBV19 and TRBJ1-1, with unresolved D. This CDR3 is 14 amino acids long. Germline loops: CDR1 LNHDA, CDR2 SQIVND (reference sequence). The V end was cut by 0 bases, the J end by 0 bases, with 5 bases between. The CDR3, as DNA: TGTGCCAGTAGTATAGAGGTGTTGAACACTGAAGCTTTCTTT. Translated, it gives CASSIEVLNTEAFF.

CDR3 sequence reads: CASSSPGQVLSGANVLTF. The DNA for the CDR3 is TGTGCCAGCAGCTCGCCGGGACAGGTGCTTTCTGGGGCCAACGTCCTGACTTTC. The chain uses TRBV5-4 and TRBJ2-6; 8 nucleotides match TRBD1. The CDR3 sequence is 18 residues long. Germline-derived CDR1 and CDR2 are SGHNT and YYREEE (reference sequence). Trimming took 3 bases from V and 1 from J; bases not matched to a gene: 9.

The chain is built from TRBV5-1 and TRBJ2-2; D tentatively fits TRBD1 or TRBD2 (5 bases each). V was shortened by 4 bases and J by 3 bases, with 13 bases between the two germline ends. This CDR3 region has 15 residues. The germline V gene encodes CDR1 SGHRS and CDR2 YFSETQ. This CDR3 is CASSRDEGHTGELFF. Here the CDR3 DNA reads TGCGCCAGCAGCCGCGATGAGGGGCACACCGGGGAGCTGTTTTTT.

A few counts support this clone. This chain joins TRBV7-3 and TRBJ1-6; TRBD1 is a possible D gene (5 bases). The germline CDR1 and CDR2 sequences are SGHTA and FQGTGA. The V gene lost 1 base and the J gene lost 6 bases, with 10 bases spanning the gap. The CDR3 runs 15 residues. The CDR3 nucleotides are TGTGCCAGCAGCTTAATGGCGGACATTAATTCACCCCTCCACTTT. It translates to CASSLMADINSPLHF.

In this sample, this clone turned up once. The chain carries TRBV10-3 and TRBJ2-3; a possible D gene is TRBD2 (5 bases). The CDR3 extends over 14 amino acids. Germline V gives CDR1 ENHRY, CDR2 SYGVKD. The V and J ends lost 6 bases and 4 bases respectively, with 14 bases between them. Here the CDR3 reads CAIRDPRDPDTQYF. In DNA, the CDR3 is TGTGCCATCAGGGACCCCCGGGATCCAGATACGCAGTATTTT.

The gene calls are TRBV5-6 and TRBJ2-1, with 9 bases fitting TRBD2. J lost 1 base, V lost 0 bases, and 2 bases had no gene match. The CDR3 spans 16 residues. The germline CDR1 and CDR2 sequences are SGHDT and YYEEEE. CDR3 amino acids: CASSLARGGSYNEQFF. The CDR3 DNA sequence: TGTGCCAGCAGCTTGGCGCGGGGGGGATCCTACAATGAGCAGTTCTTC.

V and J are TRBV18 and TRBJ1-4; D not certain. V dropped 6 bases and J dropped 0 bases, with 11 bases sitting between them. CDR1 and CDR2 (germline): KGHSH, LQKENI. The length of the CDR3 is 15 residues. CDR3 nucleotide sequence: TGTGCCAGCTCCCGGAACAGTGCAACTAATGAAAAACTGTTTTTT. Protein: CASSRNSATNEKLFF. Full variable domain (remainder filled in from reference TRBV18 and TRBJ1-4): NAGVMQNPRHLVRRRGQEARLRCSPMKGHSHVYWYRQLPEEGLKFMVYLQKENIIDESGMPKERFSAEFPKEGPSILRIQQVVRGDSAAYFCASSRNSATNEKLFFGSGTQLSVL.

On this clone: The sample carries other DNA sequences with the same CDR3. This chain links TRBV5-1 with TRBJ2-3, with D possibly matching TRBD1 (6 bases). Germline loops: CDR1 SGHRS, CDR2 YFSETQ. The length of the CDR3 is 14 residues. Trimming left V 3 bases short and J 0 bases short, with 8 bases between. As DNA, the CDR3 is TGCGCCAGCAGCTCCGACAGGAGCACAGATACGCAGTATTTT. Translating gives CASSSDRSTDTQYF. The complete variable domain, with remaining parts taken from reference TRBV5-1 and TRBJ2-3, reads KAGVTQTPRYLIKTRGQQVTLSCSPISGHRSVSWYQQTPGQGLQFLFEYFSETQRNKGNFPGRFSGRQFSNSRSEMNVSTLELGDSALYLCASSSDRSTDTQYFGPGTRLTVL.

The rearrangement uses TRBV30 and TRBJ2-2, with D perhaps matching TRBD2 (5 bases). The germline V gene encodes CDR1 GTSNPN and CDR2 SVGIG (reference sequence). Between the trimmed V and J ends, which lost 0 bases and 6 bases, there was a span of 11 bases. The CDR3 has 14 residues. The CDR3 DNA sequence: TGTGCCTGGAGTGTAGTGGGAGCCGCCGGGGAGCTGTTTTTT. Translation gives CAWSVVGAAGELFF. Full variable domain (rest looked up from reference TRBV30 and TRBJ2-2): SQTIHQWPATLVQPVGSPLSLECTVEGTSNPNLYWYRQAAGRGLQLLFYSVGIGQISSEVPQNLSASRPQDRQFILSSKKLLLSDSGFYLCAWSVVGAAGELFFGEGSRLTVL.

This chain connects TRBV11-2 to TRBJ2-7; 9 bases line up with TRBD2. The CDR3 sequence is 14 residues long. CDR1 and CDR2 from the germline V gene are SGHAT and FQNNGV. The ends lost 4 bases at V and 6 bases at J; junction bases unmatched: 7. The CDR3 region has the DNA TGTGCCAGCAGCTCTCTTAGCGGGAGACTCGAGCAGTACTTC. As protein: CASSSLSGRLEQYF.

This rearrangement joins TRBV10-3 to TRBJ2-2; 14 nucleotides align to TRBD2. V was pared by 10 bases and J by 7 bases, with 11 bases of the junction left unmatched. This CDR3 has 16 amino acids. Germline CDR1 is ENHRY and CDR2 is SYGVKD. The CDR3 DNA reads TGTGCCACCTCCGGGACTAGCGGGAGAACGAACGGGGAGCTGTTTTTT. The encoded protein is CATSGTSGRTNGELFF.

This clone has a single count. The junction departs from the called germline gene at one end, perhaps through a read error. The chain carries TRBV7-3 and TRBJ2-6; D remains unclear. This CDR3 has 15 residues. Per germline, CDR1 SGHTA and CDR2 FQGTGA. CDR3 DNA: TGTGCCAGCAGTTTAAGGAGCTCTGGGGCCAACGTCCTGACTTTC. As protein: CASSLRSSGANVLTF.

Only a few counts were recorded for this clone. In DNA, the CDR3 is TGTGCCAGCAGTCTACAGGAGTATGGCTACACCTTC. The encoded protein is CASSLQEYGYTF. V gene TRBV28 combines with J gene TRBJ1-2, with a weak D call TRBD1 (5 bases). CDR1 is MDHEN, CDR2 SYDVKM, per germline. This CDR3 spans 12 amino acids. Trimming cost V 5 bases and J 5 bases, with 9 bases left between them.

CDR3 sequence: CASSPLGLPNYGYTF. DNA of the CDR3: TGTGCCAGCAGCCCTCTAGGACTGCCTAACTATGGCTACACCTTC. The gene calls are TRBV3-1 (or the pseudogene TRBV3-2) and TRBJ1-2; D is ambiguous. With 4 bases removed from V and 0 bases from J, the gap between germline ends came to 12 bases. There are 15 residues in the CDR3. Germline V lookup: CDR1 LGHDT, CDR2 YNNKEL (reference sequence).

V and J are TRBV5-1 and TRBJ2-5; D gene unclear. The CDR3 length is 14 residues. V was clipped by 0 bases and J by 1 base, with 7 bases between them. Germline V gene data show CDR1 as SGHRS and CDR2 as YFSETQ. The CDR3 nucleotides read TGCGCCAGCAGCTTGGGGGTAACCCAAGAGACCCAGTACTTC. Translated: CASSLGVTQETQYF.

The CDR3 sequence is CATSDMDRGFNEQFF. The CDR3 DNA reads as TGTGCCACCAGTGACATGGACAGGGGATTCAATGAGCAGTTCTTC. This chain links TRBV24-1 with TRBJ2-1; 9 bases fit TRBD1. Germline values: CDR1 KGHDR, CDR2 SFDVKD. V lost 4 bases to trimming and J lost 6 bases; unmatched junction nucleotides: 6. This CDR3 spans 15 amino acids.

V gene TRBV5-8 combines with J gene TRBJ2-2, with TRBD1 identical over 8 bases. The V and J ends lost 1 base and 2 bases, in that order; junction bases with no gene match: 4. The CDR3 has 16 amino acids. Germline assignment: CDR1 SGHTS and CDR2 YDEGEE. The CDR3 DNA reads TGTGCCAGCAGCTTGTCCAGGGGGCTTAACACCGGGGAGCTGTTTTTT. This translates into CASSLSRGLNTGELFF.

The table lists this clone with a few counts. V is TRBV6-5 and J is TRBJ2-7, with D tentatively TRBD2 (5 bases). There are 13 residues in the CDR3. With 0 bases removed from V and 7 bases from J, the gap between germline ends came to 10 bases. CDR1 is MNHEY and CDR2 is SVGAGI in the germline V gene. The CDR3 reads CASSYSPSGEQYF. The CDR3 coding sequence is TGTGCCAGCAGTTACTCACCCTCGGGGGAGCAGTACTTC.

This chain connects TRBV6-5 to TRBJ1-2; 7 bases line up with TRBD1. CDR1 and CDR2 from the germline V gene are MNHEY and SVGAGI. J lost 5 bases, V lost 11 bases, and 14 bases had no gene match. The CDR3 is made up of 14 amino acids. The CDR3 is CACSRQGLMYGYTF. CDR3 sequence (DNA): TGTGCCTGTTCTCGACAGGGACTTATGTATGGCTACACCTTC.

The CDR3 coding sequence is TGTGCCAGCTCACCCGCAGGGGGCGAGGACACTGAAGCTTTCTTT. Translated: CASSPAGGEDTEAFF. The chain is built from TRBV18 and TRBJ1-1; 8 bases are shared with TRBD1. CDR3 size: 15 residues. V was clipped by 3 bases and J by 3 bases; unmatched bases: 6. CDR1 KGHSH and CDR2 LQKENI come from the germline V gene.

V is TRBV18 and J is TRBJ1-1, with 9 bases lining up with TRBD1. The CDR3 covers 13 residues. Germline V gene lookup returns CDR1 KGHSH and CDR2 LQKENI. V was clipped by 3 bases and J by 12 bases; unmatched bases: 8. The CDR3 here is CASSPPGQGETFF. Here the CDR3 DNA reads TGTGCCAGCTCACCCCCGGGACAGGGTGAGACTTTCTTT.

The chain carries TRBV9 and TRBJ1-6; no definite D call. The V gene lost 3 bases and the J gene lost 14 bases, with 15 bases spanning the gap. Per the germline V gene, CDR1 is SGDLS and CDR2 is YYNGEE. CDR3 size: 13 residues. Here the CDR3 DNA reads TGTGCCAGCAGCGACGGCATAACCACGGCCCTCCACTTT. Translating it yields CASSDGITTALHF.

This chain's CDR3 is CASSLVRAPGNQETQYF. CDR3 bases: TGTGCCAGCAGTTTAGTGAGGGCCCCAGGGAATCAAGAGACCCAGTACTTC. V usage is TRBV27 and J usage is TRBJ2-5; the D gene could be TRBD1 or TRBD2 (5 bases each). Germline V lookup: CDR1 MNHEY, CDR2 SMNVEV (reference sequence). There are 17 residues in the CDR3. With 2 bases removed from V and 2 bases from J, the gap between germline ends came to 18 bases.

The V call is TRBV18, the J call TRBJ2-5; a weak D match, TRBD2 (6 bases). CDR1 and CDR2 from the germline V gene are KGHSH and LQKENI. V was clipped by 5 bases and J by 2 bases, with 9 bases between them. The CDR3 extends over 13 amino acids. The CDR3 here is CASSRDSQETQYF. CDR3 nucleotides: TGTGCCAGCTCAAGGGACTCACAAGAGACCCAGTACTTC.